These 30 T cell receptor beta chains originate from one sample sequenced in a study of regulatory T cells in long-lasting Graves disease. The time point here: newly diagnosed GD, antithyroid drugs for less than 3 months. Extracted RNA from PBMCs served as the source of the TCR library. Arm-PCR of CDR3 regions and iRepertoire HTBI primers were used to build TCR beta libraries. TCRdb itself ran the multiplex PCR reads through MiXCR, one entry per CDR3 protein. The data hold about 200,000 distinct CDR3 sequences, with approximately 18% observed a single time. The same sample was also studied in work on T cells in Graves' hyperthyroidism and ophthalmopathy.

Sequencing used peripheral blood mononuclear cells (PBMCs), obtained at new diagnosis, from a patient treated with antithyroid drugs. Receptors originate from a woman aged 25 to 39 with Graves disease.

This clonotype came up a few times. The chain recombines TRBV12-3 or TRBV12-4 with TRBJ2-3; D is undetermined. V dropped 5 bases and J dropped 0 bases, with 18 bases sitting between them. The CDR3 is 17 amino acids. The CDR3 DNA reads TGTGCCAGCAGTGCAACCTCGCTAAGTACTAGCACAGATACGCAGTATTTT. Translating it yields CASSATSLSTSTDTQYF.

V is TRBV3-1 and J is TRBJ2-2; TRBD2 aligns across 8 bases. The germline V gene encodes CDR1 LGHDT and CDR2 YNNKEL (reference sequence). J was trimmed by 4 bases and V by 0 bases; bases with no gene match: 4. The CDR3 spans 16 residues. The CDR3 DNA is TGTGCCAGCAGCCAAGAGTTAGCGGGATTCACCGGGGAGCTGTTTTTT. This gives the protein CASSQELAGFTGELFF.

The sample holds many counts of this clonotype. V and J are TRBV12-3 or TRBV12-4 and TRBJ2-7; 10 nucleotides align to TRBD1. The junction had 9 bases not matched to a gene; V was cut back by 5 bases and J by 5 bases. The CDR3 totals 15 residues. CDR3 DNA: TGTGCCAGCAGTCCCTTTGACAGGGGGCCTAACGAGCAGTACTTC. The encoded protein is CASSPFDRGPNEQYF.

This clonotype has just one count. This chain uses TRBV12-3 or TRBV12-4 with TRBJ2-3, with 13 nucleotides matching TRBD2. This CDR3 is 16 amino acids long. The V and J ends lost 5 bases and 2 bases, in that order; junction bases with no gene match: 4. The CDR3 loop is CASSMGLAGPTDTQYF. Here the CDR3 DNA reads TGTGCCAGCAGTATGGGACTAGCGGGACCCACAGATACGCAGTATTTT.

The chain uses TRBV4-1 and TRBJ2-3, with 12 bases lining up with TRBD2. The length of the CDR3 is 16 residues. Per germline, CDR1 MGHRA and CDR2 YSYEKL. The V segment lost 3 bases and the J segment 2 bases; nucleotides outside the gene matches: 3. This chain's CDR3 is CASSHSSGGATDTQYF. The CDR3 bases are TGCGCCAGCAGCCACTCTAGCGGGGGGGCCACAGATACGCAGTATTTT.

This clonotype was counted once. CDR3 DNA sequence: TGTGCCAGCAGCTTAGTCCCCCCCGAGCAGTACTTC. Translated: CASSLVPPEQYF. The chain has TRBV11-2 and TRBJ2-7; D remains ambiguous. Germline CDR1 and CDR2: SGHAT and FQNNGV. The CDR3 loop spans 12 amino acids. Trimming cost V 1 base and J 6 bases, with 7 bases left between them.

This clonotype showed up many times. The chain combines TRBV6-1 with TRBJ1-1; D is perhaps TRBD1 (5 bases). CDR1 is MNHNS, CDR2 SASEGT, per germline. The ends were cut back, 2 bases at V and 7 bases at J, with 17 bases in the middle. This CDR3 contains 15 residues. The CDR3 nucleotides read TGTGCCAGCAGTGAATTGGGCAGGGTTAACGATGAAGCTTTCTTT. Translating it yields CASSELGRVNDEAFF.

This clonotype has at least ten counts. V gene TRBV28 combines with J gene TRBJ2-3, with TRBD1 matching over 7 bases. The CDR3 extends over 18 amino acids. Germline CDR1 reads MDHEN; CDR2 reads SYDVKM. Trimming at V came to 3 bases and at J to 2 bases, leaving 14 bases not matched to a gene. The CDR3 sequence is CASSFTPAGQAPTDTQYF. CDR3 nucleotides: TGTGCCAGCAGTTTCACGCCGGCTGGACAGGCGCCCACAGATACGCAGTATTTT.

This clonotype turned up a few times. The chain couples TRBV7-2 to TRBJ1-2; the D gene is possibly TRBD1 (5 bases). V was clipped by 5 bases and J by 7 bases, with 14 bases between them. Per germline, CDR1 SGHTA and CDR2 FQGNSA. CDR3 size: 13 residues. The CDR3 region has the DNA TGTGCCAGCAGCCGGGAGGGGTTAGGTGGCTACACCTTC. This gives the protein CASSREGLGGYTF.

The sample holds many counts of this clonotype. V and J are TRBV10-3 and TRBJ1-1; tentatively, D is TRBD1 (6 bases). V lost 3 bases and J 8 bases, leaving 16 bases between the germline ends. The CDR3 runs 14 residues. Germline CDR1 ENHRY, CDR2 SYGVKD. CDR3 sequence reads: CAISDRTAKPEAFF. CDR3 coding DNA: TGTGCCATCAGTGACAGGACAGCTAAGCCCGAAGCTTTCTTT.

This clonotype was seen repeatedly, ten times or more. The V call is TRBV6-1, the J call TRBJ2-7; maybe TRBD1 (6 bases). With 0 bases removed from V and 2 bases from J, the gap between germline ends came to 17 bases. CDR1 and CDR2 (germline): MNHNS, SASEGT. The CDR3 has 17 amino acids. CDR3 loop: CASSEALRAGVPYEQYF. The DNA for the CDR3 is TGTGCCAGCAGTGAAGCGCTTCGGGCAGGGGTGCCCTACGAGCAGTACTTC.

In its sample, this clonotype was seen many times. The CDR3 loop is CAWSVRAFF. CDR3 bases: TGTGCCTGGAGTGTACGAGCTTTCTTT. The genes are TRBV30 and TRBJ1-1; D ambiguous. The CDR3 is made up of 9 amino acids. V gave up 0 bases and J gave up 10 bases, with 3 bases separating them. Germline V gene data show CDR1 as GTSNPN and CDR2 as SVGIG (reference sequence).

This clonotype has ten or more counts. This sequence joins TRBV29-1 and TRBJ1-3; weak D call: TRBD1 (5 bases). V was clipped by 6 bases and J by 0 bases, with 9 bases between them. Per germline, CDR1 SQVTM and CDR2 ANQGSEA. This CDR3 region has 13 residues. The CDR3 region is CSVSTASGNTIYF. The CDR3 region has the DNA TGCAGCGTCTCGACAGCCTCTGGAAACACCATATATTTT.

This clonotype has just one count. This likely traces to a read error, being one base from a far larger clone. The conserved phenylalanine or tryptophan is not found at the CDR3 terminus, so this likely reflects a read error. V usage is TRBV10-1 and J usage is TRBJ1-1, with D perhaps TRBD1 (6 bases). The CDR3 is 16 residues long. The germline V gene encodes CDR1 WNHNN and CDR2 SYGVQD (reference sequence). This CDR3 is CASSTAPQGMNTEAFL. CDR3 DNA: TGTGCCAGCAGTACCGCCCCCCAGGGGATGAACACTGAAGCTTTCCTT.

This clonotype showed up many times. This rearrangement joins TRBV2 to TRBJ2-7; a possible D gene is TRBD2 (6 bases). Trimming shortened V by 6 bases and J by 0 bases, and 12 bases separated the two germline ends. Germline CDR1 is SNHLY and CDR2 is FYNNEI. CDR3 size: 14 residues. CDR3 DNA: TGTGCCAGCAGGGAGGGCCGCAGCTCCTACGAGCAGTACTTC. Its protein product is CASREGRSSYEQYF.

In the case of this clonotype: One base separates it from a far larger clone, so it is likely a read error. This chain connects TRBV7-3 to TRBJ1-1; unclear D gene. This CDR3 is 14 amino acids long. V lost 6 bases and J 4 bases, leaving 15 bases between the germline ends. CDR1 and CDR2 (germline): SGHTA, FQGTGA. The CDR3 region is CASRHPTASTEAFF. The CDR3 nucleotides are TGTGCCAGCAGACACCCTACAGCGAGCACTGAAGCTTTCTTT. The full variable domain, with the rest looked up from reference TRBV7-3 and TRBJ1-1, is GAGVSQTPSNKVTEKGKYVELRCDPISGHTALYWYRQSLGQGPEFLIYFQGTGAADDSGLPNDRFFAVRPEGSVSTLKIQRTERGDSAVYLCASRHPTASTEAFFGQGTRLTVV.

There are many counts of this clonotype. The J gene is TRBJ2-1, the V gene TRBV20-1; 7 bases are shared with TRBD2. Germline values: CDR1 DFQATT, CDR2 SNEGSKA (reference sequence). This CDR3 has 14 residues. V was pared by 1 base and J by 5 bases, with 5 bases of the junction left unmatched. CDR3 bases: TGCAGTGCTAGAGGCCCGCGGGGGAACAATGAGCAGTTCTTC. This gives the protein CSARGPRGNNEQFF.

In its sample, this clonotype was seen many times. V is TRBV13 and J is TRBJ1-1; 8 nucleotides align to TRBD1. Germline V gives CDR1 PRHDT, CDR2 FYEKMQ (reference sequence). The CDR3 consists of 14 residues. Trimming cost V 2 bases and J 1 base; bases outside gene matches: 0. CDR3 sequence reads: CASSLQGANTEAFF. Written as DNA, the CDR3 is TGTGCCAGCAGCTTACAGGGGGCGAACACTGAAGCTTTCTTT.

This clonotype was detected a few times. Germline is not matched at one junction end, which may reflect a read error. In DNA, the CDR3 is TGCAGTGCTAGAGGTCACTACGAGCAGCACTTC. It codes for CSARGHYEQHF. This rearrangement joins TRBV20-1 to TRBJ2-7, with D uncertain. The CDR3 has 11 amino acids. Per germline, CDR1 DFQATT and CDR2 SNEGSKA (reference sequence).

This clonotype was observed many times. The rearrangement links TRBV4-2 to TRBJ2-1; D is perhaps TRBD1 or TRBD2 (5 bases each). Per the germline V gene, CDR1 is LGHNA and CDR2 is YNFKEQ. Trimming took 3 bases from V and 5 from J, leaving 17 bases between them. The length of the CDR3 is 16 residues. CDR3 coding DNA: TGTGCCAGCAGCCACAGGGACCCAAGAGTTAACAATGAGCAGTTCTTC. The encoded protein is CASSHRDPRVNNEQFF.

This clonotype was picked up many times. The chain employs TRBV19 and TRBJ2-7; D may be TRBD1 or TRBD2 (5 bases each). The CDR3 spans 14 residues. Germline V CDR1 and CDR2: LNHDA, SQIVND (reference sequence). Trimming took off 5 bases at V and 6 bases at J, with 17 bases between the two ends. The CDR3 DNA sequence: TGTGCCAGTAGTTCCCGGGACCGGGATTTCGAGCAGTACTTC. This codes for CASSSRDRDFEQYF.

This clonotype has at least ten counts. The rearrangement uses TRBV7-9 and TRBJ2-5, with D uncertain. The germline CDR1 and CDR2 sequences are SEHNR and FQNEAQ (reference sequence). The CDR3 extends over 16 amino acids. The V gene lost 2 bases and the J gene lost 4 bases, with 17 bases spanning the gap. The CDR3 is CASSLRDLDPSETQYF. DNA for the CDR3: TGTGCCAGCAGCTTAAGAGACTTGGACCCGTCAGAGACCCAGTACTTC. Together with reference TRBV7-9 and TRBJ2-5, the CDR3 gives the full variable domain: DTGVSQNPRHKITKRGQNVTFRCDPISEHNRLYWYRQTLGQGPEFLTYFQNEAQLEKSRLLSDRFSAERPKGSFSTLEIQRTEQGDSAMYLCASSLRDLDPSETQYFGPGTRLLVL.

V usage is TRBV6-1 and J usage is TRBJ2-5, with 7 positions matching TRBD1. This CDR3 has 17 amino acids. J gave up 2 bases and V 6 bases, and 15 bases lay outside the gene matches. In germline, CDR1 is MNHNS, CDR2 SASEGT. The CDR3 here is CASSRDSRLDGQETQYF. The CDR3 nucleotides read TGTGCCAGCAGCAGGGACAGCCGGTTGGATGGGCAAGAGACCCAGTACTTC.

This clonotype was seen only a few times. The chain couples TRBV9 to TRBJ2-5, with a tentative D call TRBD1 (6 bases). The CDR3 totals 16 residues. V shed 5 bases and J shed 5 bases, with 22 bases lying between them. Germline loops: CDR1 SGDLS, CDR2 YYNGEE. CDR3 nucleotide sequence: TGTGCCAGCAGTCCCTCCCCCGGCAGGGGCGAGGAGACCCAGTACTTC. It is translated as CASSPSPGRGEETQYF.

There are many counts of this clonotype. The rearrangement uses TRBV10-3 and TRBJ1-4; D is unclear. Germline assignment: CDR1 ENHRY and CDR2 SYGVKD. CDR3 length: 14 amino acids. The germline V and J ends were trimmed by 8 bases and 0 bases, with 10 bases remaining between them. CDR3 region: CAISTAATNEKLFF. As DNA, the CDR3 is TGTGCCATCTCGACGGCCGCAACTAATGAAAAACTGTTTTTT.

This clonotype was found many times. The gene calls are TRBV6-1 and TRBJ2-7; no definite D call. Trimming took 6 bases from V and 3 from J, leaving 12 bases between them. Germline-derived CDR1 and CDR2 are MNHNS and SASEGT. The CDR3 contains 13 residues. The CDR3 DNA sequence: TGTGCCAGCAGGGGCAGCCACTACTACGAGCAGTACTTC. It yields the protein CASRGSHYYEQYF.

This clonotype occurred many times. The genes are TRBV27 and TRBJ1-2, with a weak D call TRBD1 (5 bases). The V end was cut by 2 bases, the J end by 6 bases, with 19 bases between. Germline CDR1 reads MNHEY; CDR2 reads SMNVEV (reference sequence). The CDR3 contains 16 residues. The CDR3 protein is CASSLRPGRNDHGYTF. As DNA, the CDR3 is TGTGCCAGCAGTTTAAGGCCGGGACGCAACGACCATGGCTACACCTTC.

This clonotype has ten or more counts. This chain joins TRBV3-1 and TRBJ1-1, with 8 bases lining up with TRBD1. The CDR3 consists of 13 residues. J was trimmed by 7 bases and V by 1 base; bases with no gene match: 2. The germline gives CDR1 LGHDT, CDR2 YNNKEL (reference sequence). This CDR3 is CASSQGTGIEAFF. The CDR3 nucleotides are TGTGCCAGCAGCCAAGGGACAGGGATTGAAGCTTTCTTT.

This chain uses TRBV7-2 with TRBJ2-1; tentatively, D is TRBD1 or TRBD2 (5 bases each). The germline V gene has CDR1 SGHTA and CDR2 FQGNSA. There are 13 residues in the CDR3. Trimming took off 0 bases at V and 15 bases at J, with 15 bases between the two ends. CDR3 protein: CASSLALGRDPFF. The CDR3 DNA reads TGTGCCAGCAGCTTAGCGCTAGGCCGGGACCCGTTCTTC.

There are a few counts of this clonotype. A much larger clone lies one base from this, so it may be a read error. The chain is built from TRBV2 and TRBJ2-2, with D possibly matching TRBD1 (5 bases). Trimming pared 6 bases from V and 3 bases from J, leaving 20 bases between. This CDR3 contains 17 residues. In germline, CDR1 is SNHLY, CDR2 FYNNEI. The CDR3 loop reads CASRILAGIIDTGELFF. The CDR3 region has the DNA TGTGCCAGCAGGATTCTGGCAGGGATAATCGACACCGGGGAGCTGTTTTTT.